The 22 T cell receptor beta chains below were found in one sample sequenced in a study of blood T cells in healthy people across ages. Primed by a sample-barcoded 5' primer and a J-beta primer mix, a second PCR proceeded for 7 to 11 cycles. Via MiXCR, TCRdb re-called the 5' RACE reads, giving one row per CDR3 protein. The sample has 1.4 million to 1.5 million distinct CDR3 sequences, around 39% seen once; the top ten hold approximately 7.9%. The specimen sequenced was blood. The receptors stem from a woman between 18 and 30 years old in good health.

The chain recombines TRBV4-1 with TRBJ1-6; D call uncertain. CDR1 and CDR2 from the germline V gene are MGHRA and YSYEKL. Trimming took 0 bases from V and 5 from J, leaving 8 bases between them. The CDR3 length is 15 residues. The CDR3 here is CASSQEVRNNSPLHF. DNA for the CDR3: TGCGCCAGCAGCCAAGAGGTCAGGAATAATTCACCCCTCCACTTT.

The chain recombines TRBV30 with TRBJ1-2; D may be TRBD1 (5 bases). Germline CDR1 and CDR2: GTSNPN and SVGIG (reference sequence). The CDR3 is 15 amino acids. Trimming pared 3 bases from V and 3 bases from J, leaving 17 bases between. Written as DNA, the CDR3 is TGTGCCTGGAGCGGGGCGCGGACCCACGACTATGGCTACACCTTC. This gives the protein CAWSGARTHDYGYTF. Filled out from reference TRBV30 and TRBJ1-2, the complete variable domain reads SQTIHQWPATLVQPVGSPLSLECTVEGTSNPNLYWYRQAAGRGLQLLFYSVGIGQISSEVPQNLSASRPQDRQFILSSKKLLLSDSGFYLCAWSGARTHDYGYTFGSGTRLTVV.

This clonotype was observed a handful of times. This chain links TRBV25-1 with TRBJ2-7; TRBD2 matches at 8 bases. The CDR3 consists of 15 residues. Germline loops: CDR1 MGHDK, CDR2 SYGVNS. J gave up 3 bases and V 7 bases, and 11 bases lay outside the gene matches. CDR3 protein: CASTVTAGGVYEQYF. The DNA of the CDR3 is TGTGCCAGCACGGTGACCGCGGGAGGAGTCTACGAGCAGTACTTC.

Concerning this clonotype: The junction departs from the called germline gene at one end, perhaps through a read error. CDR3 nucleotide sequence: TGTGCCAGCAGCCCAAAACCGGGCTCCAAGCGATCACCCCTCCATTTT. It codes for CASSPKPGSKRSPLHF. The chain employs TRBV6-5 and TRBJ1-6; no clear D gene. Germline V gene lookup returns CDR1 MNHEY and CDR2 SVGAGI. The CDR3 is 16 residues long.

This rearrangement joins TRBV7-9 to TRBJ2-7, with D possibly being TRBD1 or TRBD2 (7 bases each). Germline CDR1 SEHNR, CDR2 FQNEAQ (reference sequence). Trimming removed 4 bases at V and 1 base at J, with 20 bases between. The CDR3 has 17 residues. DNA for the CDR3: TGTGCCAGCAGCTCACCCCAGGGGGGGCAGAAGTCCTACGAGCAGTACTTC. This codes for CASSSPQGGQKSYEQYF.

As to this clonotype: A much more abundant neighbour one base away suggests this may be a read error. The J gene is TRBJ2-1, the V gene TRBV12-3 or TRBV12-4; no clear D. Trimming pared 5 bases from V and 5 bases from J, leaving 13 bases between. This CDR3 region has 14 residues. CDR3: CASSVGSNHNEQFF. In DNA form, the CDR3 reads TGTGCCAGCAGTGTTGGGTCCAACCACAATGAGCAGTTCTTC.

This clonotype was counted only a few times. The CDR3 here is CASSQDLGLAQETQYF. CDR3 bases: TGTGCCAGCAGCCAAGATTTGGGACTAGCCCAAGAGACCCAGTACTTC. This chain connects TRBV14 to TRBJ2-5; 9 nucleotides line up with TRBD2. The germline CDR1 and CDR2 sequences are SGHDN and FVKESK. Losses at the gene ends were 0 bases for V and 1 base for J; bases not matched to a gene: 3. CDR3 length: 16 amino acids.

This clonotype was observed a few times. This chain uses TRBV9 with TRBJ1-2; D might be TRBD1 (5 bases). CDR3 length: 15 residues. V was shortened by 3 bases and J by 3 bases, with 15 bases between the two germline ends. Germline V gives CDR1 SGDLS, CDR2 YYNGEE. The CDR3 DNA sequence: TGTGCCAGCAGCGCTGGAGGGACGGTGGACTATGGCTACACCTTC. This sequence encodes CASSAGGTVDYGYTF.

Comments on this clonotype: A junction boundary mismatches the germline segment, possibly from a read error. This sequence joins TRBV18 and TRBJ2-3; 8 nucleotides agree with TRBD2. This CDR3 region has 17 residues. Germline CDR1 and CDR2: KGHSH and LQKENI. The CDR3 region is CASSPRDAAGGTDTKYF. DNA of the CDR3: TGTGCCAGCTCACCACGGGATGCCGCGGGAGGAACAGATACGAAGTATTTT.

This sequence joins TRBV14 and TRBJ1-1; no definite D call. The V gene's germline CDR1 is SGHDN and CDR2 FVKESK. V gave up 0 bases and J gave up 0 bases, with 2 bases separating them. The length of the CDR3 is 13 residues. Here the CDR3 reads CASSQEMNTEAFF. CDR3 DNA: TGTGCCAGCAGCCAAGAGATGAACACTGAAGCTTTCTTT.

This clonotype occurred a few times. V and J are TRBV10-3 and TRBJ2-3, with 8 bases lining up with TRBD2. After removal of 0 bases from V and 1 base from J, the junction contained 3 bases not matched to a gene. Per germline, CDR1 ENHRY and CDR2 SYGVKD. The CDR3 consists of 16 residues. CDR3 amino acids: CAISESPSGRTDTQYF. In DNA form, the CDR3 reads TGTGCCATCAGTGAGTCCCCTAGCGGGCGCACAGATACGCAGTATTTT.

The chain couples TRBV14 to TRBJ2-7, with 7 nucleotides matching TRBD1. J gave up 3 bases and V 0 bases, and 2 bases lay outside the gene matches. The CDR3 is made up of 14 amino acids. Germline V lookup: CDR1 SGHDN, CDR2 FVKESK. DNA for the CDR3: TGTGCCAGCAGCCAAGATGACAGGGTCTACGAGCAGTACTTC. This translates into CASSQDDRVYEQYF.

The CDR3 region has the DNA TGCAGTGCTAGAATCGGTGGGGGGGAAAAACTGTTTTTT. This sequence encodes CSARIGGGEKLFF. This chain uses TRBV20-1 with TRBJ1-4; possibly TRBD1 for D (5 bases). CDR1 and CDR2 from the germline V gene are DFQATT and SNEGSKA (reference sequence). This CDR3 contains 13 residues. V was cut by 2 bases and J by 8 bases, with 12 bases left in between.

Note on this clonotype: This may stem from a read error, because a much larger clone lies one nucleotide away. V usage is TRBV6-2 or TRBV6-3 and J usage is TRBJ2-1; TRBD2 matches 11 bases. This CDR3 has 15 amino acids. Germline V gene sequence: CDR1 MNHEY, CDR2 SVGEGT. The DNA of the CDR3 is TGTGCCAGCAGTAGAGTAGCGGGAGGGGGAAATGCGCAGTTCTTC. Translation gives CASSRVAGGGNAQFF.

The sample holds many counts of this clonotype. The J gene is TRBJ2-1, the V gene TRBV7-2; 9 bases are a match to TRBD1. The CDR3 spans 16 residues. Germline V CDR1 and CDR2: SGHTA, FQGNSA. V shed 3 bases and J 7 bases; nucleotides not matched to a gene: 10. CDR3: CASSFPPGQGWNEQFF. The CDR3 DNA reads as TGTGCCAGCAGCTTCCCCCCGGGACAGGGCTGGAATGAGCAGTTCTTC.

This clonotype appeared a few times. The rearrangement uses TRBV29-1 and TRBJ1-2; a weak D match, TRBD1 (5 bases). Germline CDR1 is SQVTM and CDR2 is ANQGSEA. This CDR3 comprises 13 residues. CDR3 residues: CTVGALTAGGYTF. The CDR3 bases are TGCACCGTAGGGGCTCTCACAGCGGGGGGCTACACCTTC.

This chain links TRBV12-3 or TRBV12-4 with TRBJ2-7; tentatively, D is TRBD1 or TRBD2 (5 bases each). CDR3 length: 13 residues. Trimming shortened V by 4 bases and J by 4 bases, and 11 bases separated the two germline ends. CDR3 sequence reads: CASSYYGAYEQYF. CDR3 in DNA: TGTGCCAGCAGTTATTACGGGGCTTACGAGCAGTACTTC.

This clonotype occurred once. V usage is TRBV30 and J usage is TRBJ1-5; D call uncertain. CDR1 is GTSNPN, CDR2 SVGIG, per germline (reference sequence). Trimming removed 0 bases from V and 9 bases from J, with 9 bases in between. The CDR3 runs 12 residues. CDR3 region: CAWSVPRGPQHF. CDR3 in DNA: TGTGCCTGGAGTGTACCTCGGGGGCCCCAGCATTTT.

The CDR3 region has the DNA TGCGCCAGCAGCACAGGTATCTCCTTCGGCACTGAAGCTTTCTTT. Translating it yields CASSTGISFGTEAFF. The V gene is TRBV5-1, the J gene TRBJ1-1; tentative D call: TRBD1 (5 bases). CDR3 length: 15 amino acids. The V end was cut by 4 bases, the J end by 4 bases, with 17 bases between. The V gene's germline CDR1 is SGHRS and CDR2 YFSETQ.

CDR3 DNA sequence: TGTGCCAGCAGTTCCCGAGGGGACTGGCGCAATGAGCAGTTCTTC. It encodes CASSSRGDWRNEQFF. This rearrangement joins TRBV6-2 or TRBV6-3 to TRBJ2-1, with D possibly matching TRBD2 (6 bases). V was shortened by 4 bases and J by 6 bases, with 16 bases between the two germline ends. CDR1 is MNHEY, CDR2 SVGEGT, per germline. This CDR3 region has 15 residues.

The sample holds a few counts of this clonotype. In DNA, the CDR3 is TGCGCCAGCAGCCAAGATTGGATGGGAGAAGCTTTCTTT. It yields the protein CASSQDWMGEAFF. This sequence joins TRBV4-1 and TRBJ1-1, with no clear D. With 0 bases removed from V and 8 bases from J, the gap between germline ends came to 10 bases. Looked up from germline, CDR1 is MGHRA and CDR2 is YSYEKL. This CDR3 is 13 amino acids long.

Here the CDR3 DNA reads TGTGCCAGCAGTCGACAGTTACTTCTACGAGAGCAGTACTTC. Encoded protein: CASSRQLLLREQYF. The rearrangement uses TRBV12-3 or TRBV12-4 and TRBJ2-5; a possible D gene is TRBD1 (5 bases). This CDR3 spans 14 amino acids. Trimming took off 5 bases at V and 11 bases at J, with 21 bases between the two ends.